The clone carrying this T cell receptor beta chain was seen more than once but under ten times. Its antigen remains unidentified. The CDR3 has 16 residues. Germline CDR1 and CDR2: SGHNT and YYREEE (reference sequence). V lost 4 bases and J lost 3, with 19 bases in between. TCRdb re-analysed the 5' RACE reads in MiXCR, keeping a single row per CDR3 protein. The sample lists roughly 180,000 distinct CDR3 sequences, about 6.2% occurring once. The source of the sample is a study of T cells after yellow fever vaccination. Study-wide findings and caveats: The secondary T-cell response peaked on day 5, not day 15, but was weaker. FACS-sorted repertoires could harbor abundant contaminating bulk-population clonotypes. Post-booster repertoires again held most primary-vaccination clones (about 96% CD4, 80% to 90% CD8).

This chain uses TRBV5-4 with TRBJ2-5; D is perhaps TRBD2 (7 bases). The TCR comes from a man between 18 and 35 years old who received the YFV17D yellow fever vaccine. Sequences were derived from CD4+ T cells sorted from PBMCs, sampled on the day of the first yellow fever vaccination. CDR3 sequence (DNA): TGTGCCAGCAGCAACGGGGGGCCACACCCTAAAGAGACCCAGTACTTC. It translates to CASSNGGPHPKETQYF.